One TCR beta chain is described in this entry. The sample comes from a study of CD8 T cells in Susac syndrome. Roughly 0.5 to 1 ug RNA was reverse transcribed with random hexamers. TCRdb re-analysed the immunoSEQ multiplex PCR reads in MiXCR, keeping a single row per CDR3 protein. The sample holds around 280,000 distinct CDR3 sequences, 85% seen once. CDR3 length equals 14 residues. Germline lookup yields CDR1 MNHEY and CDR2 SMNVEV (reference sequence). Trimming removed 2 bases from V and 5 bases from J, with 12 bases in between. Input material: CD8+ T cells from PBMCs. The rearrangement links TRBV27 to TRBJ1-1; tentatively, D is TRBD1 (5 bases). The TCR originated in a human donor with multiple sclerosis. CDR3: CASSLIGAGTEAFF. The DNA of the CDR3 is TGTGCCAGCAGTTTAATAGGGGCAGGGACTGAAGCTTTCTTT.